This passage covers 16 T cell receptor beta chains from one sample sequenced in a study of radiotherapy plus CTLA-4 blockade in lung cancer (dated 2018 in TCRdb). The library was built by means of the immunoSEQ multiplex PCR assay. Drawn from immuneACCESS, this table holds only the in-frame rearrangements with V and J called that TCRdb kept. Clones are partly lost; checked studies trace under half to an unresolved V gene and leave the rest unexplained. Across this sample there are some 46,000 clones, with around four fifths seen only once. The top ten clones comprise about 3.3% of the sample. The source material was peripheral blood, sampled from a patient treated with radiotherapy plus ipilimumab. The receptors here all came from a human donor with non-small cell lung cancer who had stable disease on radiotherapy plus ipilimumab.

J is TRBJ2-3 and V is TRBV28; 13 bases align to TRBD2. Unmatched junction bases numbered 4, after V lost 0 bases and J lost 1 base. Per the germline V gene, CDR1 is MDHEN and CDR2 is SYDVKM. This CDR3 region has 18 residues. Written as DNA, the CDR3 is TGTGCCAGCAGTTTATGGACTAGCGGGAGGCGGGGCACAGATACGCAGTATTTT. Translation gives CASSLWTSGRRGTDTQYF.

V is TRBV4-1 and J is TRBJ2-5, with 7 bases that match TRBD2. Germline CDR1 and CDR2: MGHRA and YSYEKL. The CDR3 has 18 residues. J gave up 2 bases and V 3 bases, and 15 bases lay outside the gene matches. The DNA of the CDR3 is TGCGCCAGCAGCCACGGAGGAAGTTGGGGGGGGTATCAAGAGACCCAGTACTTC. It yields the protein CASSHGGSWGGYQETQYF.

On this clone itself: Relative to the germline gene, one junction end is altered; a read error may explain this. The rearrangement uses TRBV27 and TRBJ1-2; 9 nucleotides match TRBD1. Germline values: CDR1 MNHEY, CDR2 SMNVEV (reference sequence). This CDR3 comprises 14 residues. CDR3 protein: CAGSLSTGGYGYTF. Written as DNA, the CDR3 is TGTGCCGGCAGTCTTTCGACAGGGGGGTATGGCTACACCTTC.

The chain employs TRBV19 and TRBJ2-2; 12 bases are a match to TRBD2. Germline CDR1 is LNHDA and CDR2 is SQIVND (reference sequence). The CDR3 is 15 residues long. V gave up 8 bases and J gave up 6 bases; unmatched junction bases: 7. The CDR3 loop is CASSLAGGASGELFF. CDR3 DNA: TGTGCCAGTTCACTAGCGGGAGGTGCGTCCGGGGAGCTGTTTTTT.

The CDR3 loop is CAISDSFEQFF. CDR3 sequence (DNA): TGTGCCATCAGTGACTCCTTTGAGCAGTTCTTC. This chain connects TRBV10-3 to TRBJ2-1; unclear D gene. CDR1 and CDR2 from the germline V gene are ENHRY and SYGVKD. This CDR3 has 11 amino acids. The V end lost 3 bases, the J end lost 9 bases, and 6 bases lay between the germline ends.

The genes are TRBV9 and TRBJ2-1, with 8 positions matching TRBD2. CDR3 length: 16 residues. Trimming cost V 1 base and J 4 bases; bases outside gene matches: 7. Germline V CDR1 and CDR2: SGDLS, YYNGEE. The CDR3 nucleotides read TGTGCCAGCAGCGTATCCGGGACTAGTCATTACAATGAGCAGTTCTTC. Amino acids: CASSVSGTSHYNEQFF.

The sample holds a few counts of this clone. The chain joins TRBV29-1 to TRBJ2-5; possible D gene TRBD2, 5 bases. Germline assignment: CDR1 SQVTM and CDR2 ANQGSEA. The V and J ends lost 4 bases and 3 bases respectively, with 12 bases between them. The CDR3 is 13 amino acids. The CDR3 spells CSVAPRRKETQYF. In DNA form, the CDR3 reads TGCAGCGTTGCGCCCAGGAGGAAAGAGACCCAGTACTTC.

The chain carries TRBV27 and TRBJ1-1; TRBD1 is a possible D gene (6 bases). Deletions cut 6 bases from V and 4 bases from J, with 12 bases between. The CDR3 extends over 13 amino acids. Germline loops: CDR1 MNHEY, CDR2 SMNVEV (reference sequence). The CDR3: CASRPGQTTEAFF. Here the CDR3 DNA reads TGTGCCAGCAGACCTGGACAGACCACTGAAGCTTTCTTT.

This chain joins TRBV10-1 and TRBJ2-2; 11 positions agree with TRBD2. In germline, CDR1 is WNHNN, CDR2 SYGVQD (reference sequence). J lost 1 base, V lost 3 bases, and 1 base had no gene match. The CDR3 covers 16 residues. The CDR3 DNA sequence: TGCGCCAGCAGTGATGGGACTAGCGGGAACACCGGGGAGCTGTTTTTT. The encoded protein is CASSDGTSGNTGELFF.

This chain links TRBV2 with TRBJ2-1, with TRBD1 identical over 9 bases. CDR3 length: 14 residues. V shed 6 bases and J 6 bases; nucleotides not matched to a gene: 6. Germline loops: CDR1 SNHLY, CDR2 FYNNEI. CDR3 nucleotides: TGTGCCAGCAGGTTACAGGGGGCTAGCAATGAGCAGTTCTTC. It specifies CASRLQGASNEQFF.

This clone was observed a few times. The V gene is TRBV5-1, the J gene TRBJ1-1, with D possibly being TRBD1 (5 bases). The CDR3 consists of 13 residues. V dropped 4 bases and J dropped 1 base, with 8 bases sitting between them. Germline CDR1 SGHRS, CDR2 YFSETQ. The CDR3 protein is CASSPQANTEAFF. As DNA, the CDR3 is TGCGCCAGCAGCCCACAGGCGAACACTGAAGCTTTCTTT.

The chain uses TRBV5-1 and TRBJ1-2; TRBD1 might be the D (5 bases). V was pared by 0 bases and J by 8 bases, with 11 bases between. The CDR3 covers 13 residues. The germline V gene encodes CDR1 SGHRS and CDR2 YFSETQ. CDR3 loop: CASSLGQGTGYTF. In DNA, the CDR3 is TGCGCCAGCAGCTTGGGGCAGGGTACGGGCTACACCTTC.

The gene calls are TRBV7-2 and TRBJ2-7; the D is unclear. Trimming removed 2 bases from V and 3 bases from J, with 8 bases in between. The CDR3 is 13 amino acids. The germline gives CDR1 SGHTA, CDR2 FQGNSA. In DNA form, the CDR3 reads TGTGCCAGCAGCTTATATAACGGCTACGAGCAGTACTTC. Its translation: CASSLYNGYEQYF.

The chain uses TRBV5-4 and TRBJ1-1, with 10 bases lining up with TRBD1. Germline V CDR1 and CDR2: SGHNT, YYREEE (reference sequence). Germline trimming cut 5 bases from V and 5 bases from J; bases unmatched to any gene: 6. The CDR3 runs to 14 residues. CDR3 nucleotide sequence: TGTGCCAGCAGGTCGGACAGGGGGAATACTGAAGCTTTCTTT. It specifies CASRSDRGNTEAFF. Looking up the rest from reference TRBV5-4 and TRBJ1-1 gives the full variable domain: ETGVTQSPTHLIKTRGQQVTLRCSSQSGHNTVSWYQQALGQGPQFIFQYYREEENGRGNFPPRFSGLQFPNYSSELNVNALELDDSALYLCASRSDRGNTEAFFGQGTRLTVV.

The chain carries TRBV4-2 and TRBJ2-1, with 14 bases identical to TRBD2. The germline V gene has CDR1 LGHNA and CDR2 YNFKEQ. The CDR3 runs to 19 residues. The V and J ends lost 1 base and 0 bases, in that order; junction bases with no gene match: 5. The DNA for the CDR3 is TGTGCCAGCAGCCAAGTTTCGGGGACTAGCGGGAGCTCCTACAATGAGCAGTTCTTC. Translated, it gives CASSQVSGTSGSSYNEQFF.

This chain uses TRBV5-4 with TRBJ2-6; TRBD1 agrees at 9 bases. V shed 3 bases and J 3 bases; nucleotides not matched to a gene: 4. CDR3 length equals 16 residues. In germline, CDR1 is SGHNT, CDR2 YYREEE (reference sequence). CDR3 sequence reads: CASSSTGGFGANVLTF. The CDR3 region has the DNA TGTGCCAGCAGCTCTACAGGGGGCTTTGGGGCCAACGTCCTGACTTTC.